This T cell receptor beta chain was observed in a study of PD-1 blockade in classical Hodgkin lymphoma. Overall study results and limits: It was among complete responders that baseline diversity resembled that of newly diagnosed patients.

The CDR3 totals 13 residues. Germline-derived CDR1 and CDR2 are SGHVS and FQNEAQ. The germline V and J ends were trimmed by 7 bases and 2 bases, with 11 bases remaining between them. The table came from immunoSEQ multiplex PCR; TCRdb's copy has only in-frame clones and leaves some out. The sample consists of about 46,000 clones, around 72% of them appearing once. Details on this clone: The antigen remains undetermined.

Exposure to brentuximab vedotin varied, and each patient had relapsed following autologous stem cell transplantation. The genes are TRBV7-8 and TRBJ2-5, with D possibly being TRBD2 (5 bases). The input for sequencing was peripheral blood mononuclear cells (PBMCs), taken at baseline. The TCR was taken from a human donor with classical Hodgkin lymphoma. The CDR3, as DNA: TGTGCCAGCACCCTACGGGGACAAGAGACCCAGTACTTC. The encoded protein is CASTLRGQETQYF. Full variable domain (missing parts from reference TRBV7-8 and TRBJ2-5): GAGVSQSPRYKVAKRGQDVALRCDPISGHVSLFWYQQALGQGPEFLTYFQNEAQLDKSGLPSDRFFAERPEGSVSTLKIQRTQQEDSAVYLCASTLRGQETQYFGPGTRLLVL.